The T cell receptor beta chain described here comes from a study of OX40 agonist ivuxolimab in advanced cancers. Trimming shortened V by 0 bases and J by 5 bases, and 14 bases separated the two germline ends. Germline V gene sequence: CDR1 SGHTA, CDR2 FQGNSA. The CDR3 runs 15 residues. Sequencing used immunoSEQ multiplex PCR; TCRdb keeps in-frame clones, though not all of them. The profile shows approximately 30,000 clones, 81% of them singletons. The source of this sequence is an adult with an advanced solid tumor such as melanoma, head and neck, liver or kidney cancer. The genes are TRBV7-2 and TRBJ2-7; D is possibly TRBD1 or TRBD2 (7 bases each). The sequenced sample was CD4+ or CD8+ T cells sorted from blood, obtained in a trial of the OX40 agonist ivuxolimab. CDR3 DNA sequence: TGTGCCAGCAGCTTAGCGCTGCAGGGGGGGGACGAGCAGTACTTC. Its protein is CASSLALQGGDEQYF.